The 30 T cell receptor beta chains reported below all come from one sample, sequenced in a study of blood T cell repertoires in COVID-19. Measured with immunoSEQ multiplex PCR; TCRdb has only the in-frame clones, and not every one. The sample contains about 170,000 clones, approximately 91% of which appear only once. The specimen was peripheral blood. All receptors derive from a man between 18 and 29 years old with COVID-19, enrolled during active disease.

A single count supports this clone. Here the CDR3 reads CASSRDSGYEQYF. The DNA for the CDR3 is TGTGCCAGCAGTCGGGACAGCGGCTACGAGCAGTACTTC. The chain has TRBV5-4 and TRBJ2-7, with 7 bases fitting TRBD1. V was clipped by 5 bases and J by 3 bases; unmatched bases: 5. The CDR3 is 13 residues long. From germline, CDR1 is SGHNT and CDR2 YYREEE (reference sequence). The variable domain in full, with the rest retrieved from reference TRBV5-4 and TRBJ2-7, is ETGVTQSPTHLIKTRGQQVTLRCSSQSGHNTVSWYQQALGQGPQFIFQYYREEENGRGNFPPRFSGLQFPNYSSELNVNALELDDSALYLCASSRDSGYEQYFGPGTRLTVT.

J is TRBJ2-5 and V is TRBV5-4; the D gene is possibly TRBD2 (6 bases). Deletions cut 4 bases from V and 4 bases from J, with 11 bases between. The CDR3 is 13 residues long. Germline V lookup: CDR1 SGHNT, CDR2 YYREEE (reference sequence). Here the CDR3 DNA reads TGTGCCAGCAGCGTCGGGAGCGGAGAGACCCAGTACTTC. The encoded protein is CASSVGSGETQYF.

This chain joins TRBV19 and TRBJ2-1; tentative D call: TRBD2 (8 bases). The germline CDR1 and CDR2 sequences are LNHDA and SQIVND (reference sequence). The V end lost 3 bases, the J end lost 5 bases, and 17 bases lay between the germline ends. There are 16 residues in the CDR3. The CDR3 region has the DNA TGTGCCAGTAGTATTCCGGGAGGGACAGCGCACAATGAGCAGTTCTTC. Amino acid sequence: CASSIPGGTAHNEQFF.

The J gene is TRBJ1-6, the V gene TRBV5-1; D ambiguous. Germline CDR1 reads SGHRS; CDR2 reads YFSETQ. The V end lost 0 bases, the J end lost 6 bases, and 7 bases lay between the germline ends. CDR3 size: 14 residues. The CDR3 DNA is TGCGCCAGCAGCTTGGGTCCCGGTAATTCACCCCTCCACTTT. Residues: CASSLGPGNSPLHF.

V usage is TRBV7-2 and J usage is TRBJ2-3; 10 positions match TRBD2. The V gene's germline CDR1 is SGHTA and CDR2 FQGNSA. Unmatched junction bases numbered 13, after V lost 5 bases and J lost 2 bases. This CDR3 is 18 amino acids long. The chain's CDR3 is CASSRYARTSGYTDTQYF. CDR3 bases: TGTGCCAGCAGCCGCTATGCAAGGACTAGCGGTTACACAGATACGCAGTATTTT.

The chain's CDR3 is CASSLFLSGARNNEQFF. The CDR3 DNA sequence: TGTGCCAGCAGTTTATTTCTATCAGGGGCCAGAAACAATGAGCAGTTCTTC. This chain joins TRBV27 and TRBJ2-1; a possible D gene is TRBD1 (6 bases). V was clipped by 1 base and J by 5 bases, with 18 bases between them. The CDR3 spans 17 residues. Germline V gene lookup returns CDR1 MNHEY and CDR2 SMNVEV (reference sequence).

The rearrangement uses TRBV25-1 and TRBJ1-3; TRBD1 is a possible D gene (5 bases). This CDR3 contains 14 residues. Germline V gives CDR1 MGHDK, CDR2 SYGVNS. The V and J ends lost 6 bases and 2 bases respectively, with 11 bases between them. The CDR3 is CASRGERTGNTIYF. The CDR3 region has the DNA TGTGCCAGCAGAGGGGAACGAACTGGAAACACCATATATTTT.

The CDR3 DNA follows: TGCGCCAGCAGCTTCGGGCTAGCGGGAGGGAACACCGGGGAGCTGTTTTTT. It specifies CASSFGLAGGNTGELFF. The V call is TRBV5-1, the J call TRBJ2-2; 11 nucleotides match TRBD2. Germline trimming cut 2 bases from V and 1 base from J; bases unmatched to any gene: 4. This CDR3 has 17 amino acids. Germline CDR1 and CDR2: SGHRS and YFSETQ.

V gene TRBV28 combines with J gene TRBJ2-7; D perhaps matches TRBD2 (6 bases). The CDR3 loop spans 15 amino acids. With 4 bases removed from V and 5 bases from J, the gap between germline ends came to 18 bases. Per the germline V gene, CDR1 is MDHEN and CDR2 is SYDVKM. The CDR3 DNA sequence: TGTGCCAGCAGTTATCCTGGGGACTTTTCGCACGAGCAGTACTTC. This sequence encodes CASSYPGDFSHEQYF. The complete variable domain, with remaining parts taken from reference TRBV28 and TRBJ2-7, reads DVKVTQSSRYLVKRTGEKVFLECVQDMDHENMFWYRQDPGLGLRLIYFSYDVKMKEKGDIPEGYSVSREKKERFSLILESASTNQTSMYLCASSYPGDFSHEQYFGPGTRLTVT.

The chain links TRBV7-6 to TRBJ1-5; 9 bases line up with TRBD1. With 2 bases clipped from V and 2 bases from J, the junction kept 1 base outside the gene matches. Germline values: CDR1 SGHVS, CDR2 FNYEAQ. The CDR3 consists of 15 residues. CDR3 loop: CASSLRTGGNQPQHF. The CDR3 coding sequence is TGTGCCAGCAGCTTAAGGACAGGGGGCAATCAGCCCCAGCATTTT.

The chain employs TRBV15 and TRBJ2-1; 10 bases align to TRBD1. This CDR3 is 15 amino acids long. J lost 1 base, V lost 7 bases, and 4 bases had no gene match. The V gene's germline CDR1 is LNHNV and CDR2 YYDKDF (reference sequence). The CDR3 DNA is TGTGCCACCACCCGGGACAGGGGTTCCTACAATGAGCAGTTCTTC. Translated: CATTRDRGSYNEQFF.

The chain links TRBV29-1 to TRBJ2-1, with a tentative D call TRBD1 (6 bases). V lost 4 bases and J lost 5, with 12 bases in between. Germline-derived CDR1 and CDR2 are SQVTM and ANQGSEA. This CDR3 spans 13 amino acids. Written as DNA, the CDR3 is TGCAGCGTTGGTTTAGGACAGAACAATGAGCAGTTCTTC. Its protein product is CSVGLGQNNEQFF.

The chain carries TRBV6-5 and TRBJ1-3, with 7 bases aligning to TRBD1. Germline assignment: CDR1 MNHEY and CDR2 SVGAGI. CDR3 length: 13 amino acids. V was clipped by 8 bases and J by 5 bases; unmatched bases: 6. The CDR3 DNA reads TGTGCCAGCGGTCCAGGGGGAAGAAACACCATATATTTT. Translated, it gives CASGPGGRNTIYF.

The chain links TRBV24-1 to TRBJ2-1; a possible D gene is TRBD2 (6 bases). Trimming took off 0 bases at V and 6 bases at J, with 8 bases between the two ends. Germline lookup yields CDR1 KGHDR and CDR2 SFDVKD. The length of the CDR3 is 14 residues. The CDR3 DNA is TGTGCCACCAGTGATTTGGGAGGGATCAATGAGCAGTTCTTC. Translation gives CATSDLGGINEQFF.

V gene TRBV9 combines with J gene TRBJ1-2; the D is unclear. The CDR3 is 13 amino acids. Trimming took 2 bases from V and 2 from J, leaving 7 bases between them. From germline, CDR1 is SGDLS and CDR2 YYNGEE. DNA of the CDR3: TGTGCCAGCAGCGTCGAGGGAAACTATGGCTACACCTTC. Protein sequence: CASSVEGNYGYTF.

The table lists this clone with a few counts. The V and J genes are TRBV6-1 and TRBJ2-1; 8 bases align to TRBD2. The CDR3 is 17 residues long. CDR1 and CDR2 from the germline V gene are MNHNS and SASEGT. The V segment lost 1 base and the J segment 7 bases; nucleotides outside the gene matches: 12. CDR3 nucleotide sequence: TGTGCCAGCAGTGAAGAGGCGGGGATAGCGGGGTGGAATGAGCAGTTCTTC. Its protein product is CASSEEAGIAGWNEQFF.

The V call is TRBV27, the J call TRBJ2-3; TRBD2 agrees at 9 bases. Germline V gene data show CDR1 as MNHEY and CDR2 as SMNVEV (reference sequence). The CDR3 loop spans 16 amino acids. Trimming took 3 bases from V and 2 from J; bases not matched to a gene: 6. The CDR3 loop is CASSFLWTSDTDTQYF. The CDR3 coding sequence is TGTGCCAGCAGTTTCCTTTGGACTAGCGACACAGATACGCAGTATTTT.

The rearrangement uses TRBV6-4 and TRBJ2-3; D might be TRBD2 (6 bases). The CDR3 runs 14 residues. V was pared by 2 bases and J by 3 bases, with 9 bases between. The germline gives CDR1 MRHNA, CDR2 SNTAGT. CDR3 sequence (DNA): TGTGCCAGCAGTGACGGAGGGCCGACAGATACGCAGTATTTT. Translation gives CASSDGGPTDTQYF.

This clone was detected only once. The chain has TRBV12-3 or TRBV12-4 and TRBJ2-3, with no clear D. The V gene lost 5 bases and the J gene lost 4 bases, with 7 bases spanning the gap. CDR3 size: 12 residues. CDR3 bases: TGTGCCAGCAGTGGGCGTGCAGATACGCAGTATTTT. Translated, it gives CASSGRADTQYF.

The J gene is TRBJ2-1, the V gene TRBV9, with 9 bases that match TRBD2. The germline V gene has CDR1 SGDLS and CDR2 YYNGEE. With V trimmed by 4 bases and J by 8 bases, 7 bases remained unmatched. This CDR3 contains 14 residues. This CDR3 reads CASSPGLALHEQFF. The CDR3 DNA sequence: TGTGCCAGCAGCCCGGGACTAGCTCTCCATGAGCAGTTCTTC. The variable domain in full, with the rest retrieved from reference TRBV9 and TRBJ2-1, is DSGVTQTPKHLITATGQRVTLRCSPRSGDLSVYWYQQSLDQGLQFLIQYYNGEERAKGNILERFSAQQFPDLHSELNLSSLELGDSALYFCASSPGLALHEQFFGPGTRLTVL.

This rearrangement joins TRBV6-5 to TRBJ2-7, with D tentatively TRBD1 (6 bases). The CDR3 spans 12 residues. The V end lost 8 bases, the J end lost 0 bases, and 8 bases lay between the germline ends. The germline CDR1 and CDR2 sequences are MNHEY and SVGAGI. CDR3 nucleotide sequence: TGTGCCAGCCAGGGGATCTCCTACGAGCAGTACTTC. This encodes CASQGISYEQYF.

This chain connects TRBV24-1 to TRBJ2-1, with 7 bases identical to TRBD1. V dropped 4 bases and J dropped 3; count of bases not matched to a gene: 11. Germline V CDR1 and CDR2: KGHDR, SFDVKD. This CDR3 contains 17 residues. The CDR3 sequence is CATSDTNRGWDYNEQFF. The CDR3 bases are TGTGCCACCAGTGACACCAACAGGGGTTGGGACTACAATGAGCAGTTCTTC.

The genes are TRBV7-3 and TRBJ1-6; no clear D gene. This CDR3 contains 13 residues. Trimming removed 5 bases from V and 0 bases from J, with 2 bases in between. CDR1 is SGHTA, CDR2 FQGTGA, per germline. CDR3 in DNA: TGTGCCAGCAGCCACTCCTATAATTCACCCCTCCACTTT. Translated: CASSHSYNSPLHF.

The chain links TRBV7-2 to TRBJ2-5; TRBD1 matches 9 bases. After removal of 1 base from V and 9 bases from J, the junction contained 3 bases not matched to a gene. CDR1 is SGHTA, CDR2 FQGNSA, per germline. The CDR3 runs 13 residues. The CDR3 DNA reads as TGTGCCAGCAGCTTAGTTGGGGACAGGGCCCAGTACTTC. Residues: CASSLVGDRAQYF.

The chain links TRBV29-1 to TRBJ2-5; perhaps TRBD2 as D (5 bases). The CDR3 length is 16 residues. Germline V lookup: CDR1 SQVTM, CDR2 ANQGSEA. Trimming shortened V by 4 bases and J by 4 bases, and 22 bases separated the two germline ends. The CDR3 loop is CSVVWFGVHMRETQYF. As DNA, the CDR3 is TGCAGCGTTGTTTGGTTCGGGGTGCATATGAGAGAGACCCAGTACTTC.

Details on this clone: The junction departs from germline at one end; a sequencing error may be responsible. This chain joins TRBV7-9 and TRBJ1-4; 7 bases map to TRBD1. This CDR3 contains 15 residues. CDR1 and CDR2 (germline): SEHNR, FQNEAQ (reference sequence). The CDR3 is CASSPTGSTNEKLLF. The DNA for the CDR3 is TGTGCCAGCAGCCCGACAGGGTCGACTAATGAAAAACTGCTTTTT.

The rearrangement joins TRBV6-5 to TRBJ2-7, with 7 bases aligning to TRBD1. Germline V gives CDR1 MNHEY, CDR2 SVGAGI. The V gene end was trimmed by 6 bases and the J gene end by 0 bases; junction bases not matched to a gene: 8. This CDR3 is built from 15 residues. CDR3 sequence (DNA): TGTGCCAGCAGCAGGACAGGCCCGGGCTCCTACGAGCAGTACTTC. Residues: CASSRTGPGSYEQYF.

This clone is a singleton in its sample. CDR3 sequence reads: CASSVDAMSYTF. CDR3 DNA: TGTGCCAGCAGCGTAGACGCGATGAGCTACACCTTC. The chain has TRBV9 and TRBJ1-2; D is uncertain. Trimming stripped 0 bases from V and 9 bases from J, with 9 bases between. This CDR3 has 12 residues. CDR1 is SGDLS, CDR2 YYNGEE, per germline.

The rearrangement joins TRBV27 to TRBJ1-2; tentatively, D is TRBD1 (5 bases). The CDR3 is 13 amino acids. Looked up from germline, CDR1 is MNHEY and CDR2 is SMNVEV (reference sequence). The V gene lost 1 base and the J gene lost 3 bases, with 6 bases spanning the gap. CDR3 loop: CASSLWGDYGYTF. CDR3 nucleotide sequence: TGTGCCAGCAGTTTATGGGGGGACTATGGCTACACCTTC.

This rearrangement joins TRBV7-3 to TRBJ2-3; 8 nucleotides match TRBD1. Germline V CDR1 and CDR2: SGHTA, FQGTGA. V was clipped by 2 bases and J by 4 bases; unmatched bases: 5. CDR3 length equals 15 residues. CDR3: CASSLGRGRADTQYF. As DNA, the CDR3 is TGTGCCAGCAGCTTAGGCAGGGGGCGTGCAGATACGCAGTATTTT.